This T cell receptor (beta chain) was sequenced for a study of identical twins. As regards this clonotype: The antigen is unknown.

TCRdb re-analysed the 5' RACE reads in MiXCR, keeping a single row per CDR3 protein. This table holds approximately 1.8 million distinct CDR3 sequences, about 30% found once. The study, taken as a whole, reports: Models underestimated TCR alpha sharing (out-of-frame) in monozygotic twins. For cord blood, abundant beta clonotypes had fewer insertions, unlike memory repertoires, which showed none.

The CDR3 contains 18 residues. V shed 4 bases and J 1 base; nucleotides not matched to a gene: 11. The source of this sequence is a newborn girl in good health. Source material: cord blood. The chain couples TRBV12-3 or TRBV12-4 to TRBJ2-1; 9 bases fit TRBD2. The CDR3 bases are TGTGCCAGCAGTTATGAACCCCTAGCGGGGAAATCCTACAATGAGCAGTTCTTC. Translating it yields CASSYEPLAGKSYNEQFF.